Below are 7 T cell receptor beta chains sequenced from a single sample in a study of OX40 agonist ivuxolimab in advanced cancers. Only in-frame clones appear in the TCRdb table, and some are missing; sequencing was by immunoSEQ multiplex PCR. The repertoire holds 55,000 to 60,000 clones, with around 85% as singletons. The source was CD4+ or CD8+ T cells sorted from blood, collected in a trial of the OX40 agonist ivuxolimab. These receptors were obtained from an adult with an advanced solid tumor such as melanoma, head and neck, liver or kidney cancer.

V is TRBV5-4 and J is TRBJ2-2; D possibly corresponds to TRBD2 (7 bases). The CDR3 is 17 residues long. Trimming took off 7 bases at V and 1 base at J, with 20 bases between the two ends. CDR1 and CDR2 from the germline V gene are SGHNT and YYREEE (reference sequence). The CDR3 region is CASERGGGYQNTGELFF. In DNA, the CDR3 is TGTGCCAGCGAAAGGGGAGGGGGTTACCAGAACACCGGGGAGCTGTTTTTT.

V and J are TRBV30 and TRBJ2-7; D uncertain. The CDR3 is made up of 14 amino acids. Germline lookup yields CDR1 GTSNPN and CDR2 SVGIG (reference sequence). V lost 0 bases and J lost 2, with 11 bases in between. The CDR3 loop is CAWSVRLGPYEQYF. For the CDR3, the DNA is TGTGCCTGGAGTGTACGTCTCGGACCCTACGAGCAGTACTTC.

The chain has TRBV6-1 and TRBJ2-5, with 7 positions matching TRBD2. The CDR3 contains 13 residues. Germline CDR1 MNHNS, CDR2 SASEGT. After removal of 7 bases from V and 4 bases from J, the junction contained 6 bases not matched to a gene. CDR3 DNA sequence: TGTGCCAGCATATCCGGGAGGAGAGAGACCCAGTACTTC. Protein sequence: CASISGRRETQYF.

The gene calls are TRBV7-3 and TRBJ2-5, with 9 positions matching TRBD2. J lost 2 bases, V lost 1 base, and 2 bases had no gene match. Germline CDR1 reads SGHTA; CDR2 reads FQGTGA. The CDR3 runs to 15 residues. The CDR3 here is CASSLIAGEQETQYF. Written as DNA, the CDR3 is TGTGCCAGCAGCTTAATAGCGGGGGAACAAGAGACCCAGTACTTC.

The chain links TRBV19 to TRBJ1-2, with TRBD1 as a possible D gene (5 bases). Germline V gene data show CDR1 as LNHDA and CDR2 as SQIVND (reference sequence). The CDR3 spans 14 residues. Trimming took off 4 bases at V and 2 bases at J, with 11 bases between the two ends. CDR3 sequence reads: CASSTRGRNYGYTF. The DNA of the CDR3 is TGTGCCAGTAGTACACGGGGACGGAACTATGGCTACACCTTC. Drawing the rest from reference TRBV19 and TRBJ1-2, the complete variable domain is DGGITQSPKYLFRKEGQNVTLSCEQNLNHDAMYWYRQDPGQGLRLIYYSQIVNDFQKGDIAEGYSVSREKKESFPLTVTSAQKNPTAFYLCASSTRGRNYGYTFGSGTRLTVV.

The J gene is TRBJ1-6, the V gene TRBV5-6; 9 positions match TRBD1. The V gene's germline CDR1 is SGHDT and CDR2 YYEEEE. The CDR3 sequence is 14 residues long. J lost 13 bases, V lost 4 bases, and 9 bases had no gene match. CDR3 DNA: TGTGCCAGCAGCCGACAGGGGGGGCTTGTGCCCCTCCACTTT. This sequence encodes CASSRQGGLVPLHF.

V is TRBV27 and J is TRBJ1-2; 7 bases are shared with TRBD1. Germline assignment: CDR1 MNHEY and CDR2 SMNVEV (reference sequence). V was clipped by 5 bases and J by 0 bases; unmatched bases: 3. There are 14 residues in the CDR3. CDR3 nucleotides: TGTGCCAGCAGTGACAGGGCCGCTAACTATGGCTACACCTTC. Amino acids: CASSDRAANYGYTF.